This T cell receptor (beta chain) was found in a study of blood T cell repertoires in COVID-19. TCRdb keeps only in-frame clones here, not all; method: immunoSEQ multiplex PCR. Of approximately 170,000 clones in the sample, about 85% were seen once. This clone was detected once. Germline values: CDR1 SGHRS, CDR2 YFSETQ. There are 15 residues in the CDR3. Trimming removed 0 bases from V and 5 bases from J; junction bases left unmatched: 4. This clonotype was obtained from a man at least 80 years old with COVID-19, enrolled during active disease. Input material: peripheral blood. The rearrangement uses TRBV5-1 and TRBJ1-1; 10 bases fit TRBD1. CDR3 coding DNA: TGCGCCAGCAGCTTGGGTGGGACAGGGGAAACTGAAGCTTTCTTT. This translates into CASSLGGTGETEAFF.